Sequencing of this TCR beta chain was carried out in a study of T cells in Graves' hyperthyroidism and ophthalmopathy. Regarding the study as a whole: Most clonotypes that expanded in the thyroid above 0.001 also showed up in blood.

CDR3 length equals 16 residues. V dropped 0 bases and J dropped 0 bases, with 9 bases sitting between them. Germline lookup yields CDR1 SGHDN and CDR2 FVKESK. TCR beta CDR3 region amplification was performed from RNA transcripts. With the HTBI primer set, the TCR CDR3 went through a first round of RT-PCR. TCRdb passed the multiplex PCR reads through MiXCR, listing each CDR3 protein once. The data show roughly 800,000 distinct CDR3 sequences, around 39% seen once. To note about this clonotype: Its target is not known.

A patient was excluded if there was uncontrolled infection, other autoimmune disease, pregnancy or lactation. The sample comprised blood. The chain is built from TRBV14 and TRBJ1-3, with D unclear. The sequence was collected from a man between 18 and 35 years old with Graves' hyperthyroidism. The chain's CDR3 is CASSQDVQVSGNTIYF. The CDR3 DNA reads as TGTGCCAGCAGCCAAGATGTCCAGGTCTCTGGAAACACCATATATTTT.